The clone carrying this T cell receptor (beta chain) was recorded once. What it recognizes is unknown. These data come from a study of CD8+CD57+ T cells in acquired aplastic anemia. Whole-study context: DNA from sorted CD4+ and CD8+ cells averaged approximately 3.2 ug.

The patients chosen for sequencing had shown expansion of CD8+CD57+ cells (detected by flow cytometry). The CDR3 loop spans 15 amino acids. Germline-derived CDR1 and CDR2 are SGHTA and FQGNSA. The germline V and J ends were trimmed by 4 bases and 9 bases, with 16 bases remaining between them. According to the study, genomic DNA was the template for TCR beta VDJ and CDR3 profiling. One entry per CDR3 protein results from TCRdb running MiXCR on the reads. The sample includes 200,000 to 250,000 distinct CDR3 sequences, approximately 50% of them seen just once. Overall study findings and caveats: CD8+ Simpson's diversity in patients was not significantly different from that in controls.

V gene TRBV7-2 combines with J gene TRBJ1-6, with TRBD1 as a possible D gene (6 bases). The TCR comes from a human donor with aplastic anemia. Sequencing was performed on sorted CD4+, CD8+, or CD8+CD57+ T cells (not recorded which) from PBMCs. The CDR3 coding sequence is TGTGCCAGCAGCTATAAGACAGGCCCCATTTCACCCCTCCACTTT. Encoded protein: CASSYKTGPISPLHF.